Each of the 19 T cell receptor beta chains below was sequenced from the same sample in a study of CD8 T cells in Susac syndrome. Roughly 0.45 to 1 ug RNA was reverse transcribed with random hexamers. In TCRdb, the immunoSEQ multiplex PCR reads were re-called with MiXCR into one record per CDR3 protein. The data show approximately 300,000 distinct CDR3 sequences, approximately 91% seen once. The material sequenced was CD8+ T cells from PBMCs. All receptors come from a human donor with multiple sclerosis.

V is TRBV7-9 and J is TRBJ2-5; TRBD2 agrees at 13 bases. The germline CDR1 and CDR2 sequences are SEHNR and FQNEAQ (reference sequence). The V segment lost 0 bases and the J segment 5 bases; nucleotides outside the gene matches: 9. The CDR3 is 18 amino acids. This CDR3 reads CASSLALRTSGSSETQYF. CDR3 nucleotides: TGTGCCAGCAGCTTAGCGCTTAGGACTAGCGGGAGCAGCGAGACCCAGTACTTC.

The CDR3 spells CASSALSGAEQFF. Written as DNA, the CDR3 is TGTGCCAGTAGCGCCCTTAGCGGGGCGGAGCAGTTCTTC. The chain has TRBV19 and TRBJ2-1, with 8 bases fitting TRBD2. CDR3 length equals 13 residues. Germline V lookup: CDR1 LNHDA, CDR2 SQIVND (reference sequence). Trimming took 6 bases from V and 10 from J; bases not matched to a gene: 8.

In its sample, this clonotype was seen a few times. The J gene is TRBJ2-5, the V gene TRBV7-2, with 11 positions matching TRBD2. Trimming took 1 base from V and 5 from J; bases not matched to a gene: 6. CDR3 length: 16 amino acids. Germline V CDR1 and CDR2: SGHTA, FQGNSA. The CDR3 here is CASSLVVAGGLETQYF. CDR3 nucleotides: TGTGCCAGCAGCTTAGTAGTAGCGGGGGGGCTCGAGACCCAGTACTTC.

The chain uses TRBV14 and TRBJ1-6, with a tentative D call TRBD1 (6 bases). Germline CDR1 SGHDN, CDR2 FVKESK. Between the trimmed V and J ends, which lost 1 base and 9 bases, there was a span of 22 bases. The length of the CDR3 is 18 residues. The CDR3 coding sequence is TGTGCCAGCAGCCAAGTATCTGGGATACAGGGCCCCCCTTCACCCCTCCACTTT. It translates to CASSQVSGIQGPPSPLHF.

The chain couples TRBV27 to TRBJ2-7; the D is unclear. This CDR3 is 14 amino acids long. V shed 1 base and J shed 0 bases, with 7 bases lying between them. Germline V lookup: CDR1 MNHEY, CDR2 SMNVEV (reference sequence). The CDR3, as DNA: TGTGCCAGCAGTTTATGGCCAGCCTCCTACGAGCAGTACTTC. Its protein product is CASSLWPASYEQYF.

In its sample, this clonotype was seen many times. The chain has TRBV6-1 and TRBJ2-7; possibly TRBD2 for D (6 bases). Trimming shortened V by 5 bases and J by 4 bases, and 18 bases separated the two germline ends. CDR1 MNHNS and CDR2 SASEGT come from the germline V gene. The CDR3 covers 15 residues. CDR3 coding DNA: TGTGCCAGCAGTCCAACTGCTGTTGGGAGGTACGAGCAGTACTTC. Its translation: CASSPTAVGRYEQYF.

This chain connects TRBV6-2 or TRBV6-3 to TRBJ2-2; 9 bases fit TRBD2. The V gene end was trimmed by 4 bases and the J gene end by 3 bases; junction bases not matched to a gene: 9. The CDR3 totals 17 residues. Germline CDR1 reads MNHEY; CDR2 reads SVGEGT. The CDR3 loop reads CASSSWAGGPDTGELFF. CDR3 coding DNA: TGTGCCAGCAGTTCGTGGGCGGGAGGGCCGGACACCGGGGAGCTGTTTTTT.

This chain links TRBV28 with TRBJ2-7; D gene unclear. This CDR3 spans 15 amino acids. V was shortened by 3 bases and J by 3 bases, with 15 bases between the two germline ends. The germline V gene has CDR1 MDHEN and CDR2 SYDVKM. The CDR3 DNA sequence: TGTGCCAGCAGTTTTCCCCACGGCGACCACTACGAGCAGTACTTC. Translated: CASSFPHGDHYEQYF.

This chain links TRBV27 with TRBJ2-1; maybe TRBD1 (6 bases). This CDR3 has 13 amino acids. CDR1 and CDR2 (germline): MNHEY, SMNVEV (reference sequence). V gave up 3 bases and J gave up 6 bases, with 9 bases separating them. The CDR3 sequence: CASSLGAPNEQFF. CDR3 coding DNA: TGTGCCAGCAGTTTGGGGGCCCCCAATGAGCAGTTCTTC.

The chain couples TRBV20-1 to TRBJ2-1; 7 bases fit TRBD2. The CDR3 contains 14 residues. CDR1 DFQATT and CDR2 SNEGSKA come from the germline V gene (reference sequence). J lost 3 bases, V lost 1 base, and 3 bases had no gene match. The CDR3 DNA reads TGCAGTGCTAGAGCCGGGACTATCTACAATGAGCAGTTCTTC. This encodes CSARAGTIYNEQFF.

This chain connects TRBV20-1 to TRBJ2-3; a weak D match, TRBD1 (5 bases). CDR3 size: 16 residues. Germline CDR1 DFQATT, CDR2 SNEGSKA (reference sequence). The V end was cut by 1 base, the J end by 2 bases, with 16 bases between. CDR3 nucleotide sequence: TGCAGTGCTAGAGGGGAAGGAGTAGGGGTCACAGATACGCAGTATTTT. This sequence encodes CSARGEGVGVTDTQYF.

V and J are TRBV20-1 and TRBJ2-1; the D is unclear. Germline V gene lookup returns CDR1 DFQATT and CDR2 SNEGSKA (reference sequence). There are 13 residues in the CDR3. V was clipped by 3 bases and J by 3 bases, with 9 bases between them. The CDR3 loop reads CSASSADYNEQFF. As DNA, the CDR3 is TGCAGTGCTAGTTCGGCAGACTACAATGAGCAGTTCTTC.

The J gene is TRBJ1-4, the V gene TRBV13; D remains unclear. This CDR3 region has 16 residues. Germline V gene sequence: CDR1 PRHDT, CDR2 FYEKMQ (reference sequence). V shed 6 bases and J shed 3 bases, with 17 bases lying between them. The CDR3 here is CASSMGAEGANEKLFF. Here the CDR3 DNA reads TGTGCCAGCAGTATGGGAGCCGAGGGAGCTAATGAAAAACTGTTTTTT.

The J gene is TRBJ1-5, the V gene TRBV6-2 or TRBV6-3; D is uncertain. Germline V gives CDR1 MNHEY, CDR2 SVGEGT. This CDR3 is 15 amino acids long. V lost 0 bases, J lost 6 bases, and 12 bases lay in between. The chain's CDR3 is CASSYSTSVTQPQHF. As DNA, the CDR3 is TGTGCCAGCAGTTACTCGACGTCAGTTACTCAGCCCCAGCATTTT.

The genes are TRBV7-9 and TRBJ2-4, with 9 bases fitting TRBD1. The germline V gene encodes CDR1 SEHNR and CDR2 FQNEAQ (reference sequence). The J segment lost 0 bases and the V segment lost 4 bases, leaving 4 bases of the junction unmatched. The CDR3 sequence is 16 residues long. The CDR3 nucleotides read TGTGCCAGCAGCTACACAGGGGGCTCAGCCAAAAACATTCAGTACTTC. This codes for CASSYTGGSAKNIQYF.

V and J are TRBV9 and TRBJ2-1, with D perhaps assigned TRBD1 or TRBD2 (6 bases each). CDR1 SGDLS and CDR2 YYNGEE come from the germline V gene. CDR3 length: 17 amino acids. Trimming cost V 4 bases and J 7 bases, with 24 bases left between them. CDR3 amino acids: CASSFPRGQPGANEQFF. CDR3 nucleotides: TGTGCCAGCAGCTTCCCACGCGGACAGCCGGGGGCTAATGAGCAGTTCTTC.

The chain employs TRBV7-9 and TRBJ2-1; 8 bases fit TRBD2. The V gene end was trimmed by 8 bases and the J gene end by 1 base; junction bases not matched to a gene: 4. This CDR3 is built from 14 residues. The germline CDR1 and CDR2 sequences are SEHNR and FQNEAQ (reference sequence). In nucleotides, the CDR3 is TGTGCCAGCGTTGAGCGGGGGTCCTACAATGAGCAGTTCTTC. Residues: CASVERGSYNEQFF. The entire variable domain, with the rest obtained from reference TRBV7-9 and TRBJ2-1, is as follows: DTGVSQNPRHKITKRGQNVTFRCDPISEHNRLYWYRQTLGQGPEFLTYFQNEAQLEKSRLLSDRFSAERPKGSFSTLEIQRTEQGDSAMYLCASVERGSYNEQFFGPGTRLTVL.

The V call is TRBV4-1, the J call TRBJ2-2; a weak D match, TRBD1 (7 bases). V gave up 6 bases and J gave up 4 bases, with 15 bases separating them. Per germline, CDR1 MGHRA and CDR2 YSYEKL. This CDR3 is built from 15 residues. The CDR3 sequence: CASRQGGSGTGELFF. CDR3 in DNA: TGCGCCAGCAGGCAGGGGGGATCGGGCACCGGGGAGCTGTTTTTT.

The chain recombines TRBV28 with TRBJ1-4; D might be TRBD1 (6 bases). This CDR3 has 15 residues. Trimming removed 6 bases at V and 8 bases at J, with 19 bases between. CDR1 MDHEN and CDR2 SYDVKM come from the germline V gene. In DNA form, the CDR3 reads TGTGCCAGCAGCTATCTAGGGACATTGGGCGAAAAACTGTTTTTT. Translating it yields CASSYLGTLGEKLFF.